Shown below are 7 T cell receptor beta chains from a single sample sequenced in a study of human T cells and chemical hapten exposure. Time point given: patch test 2, 6 weeks after DPC sensitization. This sample's treatment: therapeutic diphenylcyclopropenone sensitization with weekly scalp DPC. MiXCR, run by TCRdb on the RACE reads, gives a single entry per CDR3 protein. This table holds about 84,000 distinct CDR3 sequences, about 9.4% found once. This material consisted of whole blood, taken in connection with sensitization to the hapten diphenylcyclopropenone (DPC). Source of these receptors: a woman aged 50 to 60 with alopecia areata. Some clones in this sample may be carry-over from other donors' samples.

The sample holds a few counts of this clonotype. This chain uses TRBV7-8 with TRBJ2-3; weak D call: TRBD2 (5 bases). V lost 6 bases and J 4 bases, leaving 20 bases between the germline ends. Germline CDR1 and CDR2: SGHVS and FQNEAQ. The CDR3 is made up of 16 amino acids. The CDR3 loop reads CASSRPSAAGPDTQYF. The CDR3 DNA reads TGTGCCAGCAGTCGTCCCTCAGCGGCCGGCCCAGATACGCAGTATTTT.

This chain connects TRBV3-1 to TRBJ1-1, with TRBD1 as a possible D gene (6 bases). The CDR3 has 16 residues. The germline V gene encodes CDR1 LGHDT and CDR2 YNNKEL (reference sequence). Trimming took off 3 bases at V and 2 bases at J, with 16 bases between the two ends. The CDR3 sequence: CASSQPTGRVNTEAFF. For the CDR3, the DNA is TGTGCCAGCAGCCAGCCCACAGGGAGAGTCAACACTGAAGCTTTCTTT.

This clonotype was counted many times. This chain links TRBV29-1 with TRBJ1-1, with TRBD1 as a possible D gene (6 bases). The CDR3 length is 13 residues. The germline CDR1 and CDR2 sequences are SQVTM and ANQGSEA. Trimming cost V 2 bases and J 5 bases, with 12 bases left between them. The CDR3 bases are TGCAGCGTTGAACCCCAGGGGCGGACTGAAGCTTTCTTT. Protein sequence: CSVEPQGRTEAFF. Together with reference TRBV29-1 and TRBJ1-1, the CDR3 gives the full variable domain: SAVISQKPSRDICQRGTSLTIQCQVDSQVTMMFWYRQQPGQSLTLIATANQGSEATYESGFVIDKFPISRPNLTFSTLTVSNMSPEDSSIYLCSVEPQGRTEAFFGQGTRLTVV.

This chain joins TRBV28 and TRBJ1-4; no firm D call. Germline lookup yields CDR1 MDHEN and CDR2 SYDVKM. Trimming shortened V by 6 bases and J by 14 bases, and 16 bases separated the two germline ends. The CDR3 is 12 residues long. In nucleotides, the CDR3 is TGTGCCAGCAGAAGGTCCGGCGGGTGGCTGTTTTTT. This sequence encodes CASRRSGGWLFF.

The V call is TRBV4-3, the J call TRBJ2-7; D perhaps matches TRBD2 (6 bases). Per the germline V gene, CDR1 is LGHNA and CDR2 is YSLEER. V lost 4 bases to trimming and J lost 0 bases, with 13 bases between them. The CDR3 loop spans 15 amino acids. This CDR3 reads CASSPGDDLSYEQYF. The CDR3 region has the DNA TGCGCCAGCAGCCCGGGGGACGACCTCTCCTACGAGCAGTACTTC.

This clonotype showed up just once. This sequence joins TRBV29-1 and TRBJ2-7; D may be TRBD1 (7 bases). Looked up from germline, CDR1 is SQVTM and CDR2 is ANQGSEA. The CDR3 totals 15 residues. V was shortened by 4 bases and J by 2 bases, with 18 bases between the two germline ends. The CDR3 DNA is TGCAGCGTTGGCGGGGTACGACAGGGCGCCTACGAGCAGTACTTC. It encodes CSVGGVRQGAYEQYF.

This clonotype has a handful of counts. The genes are TRBV20-1 and TRBJ2-1, with 8 bases fitting TRBD2. Looked up from germline, CDR1 is DFQATT and CDR2 is SNEGSKA (reference sequence). V shed 5 bases, J shed 5 bases, and the junction held 11 bases outside the gene matches. The length of the CDR3 is 15 residues. CDR3 sequence: CSAAPGLGKNNEQFF. In DNA, the CDR3 is TGCAGTGCTGCACCGGGACTAGGGAAAAACAATGAGCAGTTCTTC.